This entry features one T cell receptor beta chain sequence. Which antigen it targets is not known. No base quality values were provided; no much bigger clone lies one nucleotide off. Peripheral blood CD8+ and CD4+ T cells from healthy donors, Susac syndrome patients and multiple sclerosis patients were profiled by high-throughput TCR beta sequencing. The Susac syndrome patients fulfilled recently defined diagnostic criteria for definite or probable disease. Bulk CD8+ and CD4+ T cells were purified by magnetic negative isolation, whereas CD8+ TEMRA cells were enriched by FACS. Blood was drawn into EDTA tubes, processed within 24 hours, and PBMCs were isolated by density gradient centrifugation. PBMCs destined for TCR sequencing were cryopreserved in liquid nitrogen and later thawed in a 37 °C water bath. The sorted or isolated CD4+, CD8+ and CD8+ TEMRA cells reached a purity of at least 90%. The sample comes from a study of CD8 T cells in Susac syndrome (dated by TCRdb to 2018 to 2020). Study-level background: Of the Susac syndrome patients who were sequenced, roughly 6 had clinically active disease and roughly eight were in clinical remission. Whether CD8+ T cell activation and differentiation in Susac syndrome was antigen driven was tested using repertoire sequencing. Susac syndrome patients were therapy-naive, on corticosteroids (some also receiving IVIg), or on IVIg alone at blood withdrawal.

General conclusions and limits of the study: In the CD4+ T cell repertoire of Susac syndrome patients, clonal expansion was not detected. The TCR sequencing and HLA analysis was acknowledged to have included a relatively small number of individuals.

RNA was extracted with the RNeasy kit and roughly 0.5 to 1 ug was reverse transcribed using random hexamers. The immunoSEQ multiplex PCR assay, covering 54 Vbeta and 13 Jbeta segments, was used to amplify TCR beta CDR3 regions. PCR amplification bias was corrected using a synthetic template baseline for primer optimization and computational correction. The authors processed their data as follows. Reads were annotated to V, D and J genes per IMGT and analyzed with immunoSEQ Analyzer, keeping only productive sequences. Clonality was calculated as one minus the Shannon entropy normalized by log2 of the number of productive unique sequences. For each patient and control, public and private clones were evaluated among the 100 most prevalent clones. A clone was defined as Susac-specific if it was absent from the healthy and MS cohorts, from 950 to 1,300 published viral clones and from other ImmuneACCESS disease sequences. TCRdb trimmed public reads at Q25 via fastp, called clones via MiXCR and kept in-frame beta chains. CDR3 protein duplicates are merged, each entry listing the most common genes and DNA. The V and J calls and clone size are TCRdb's, not the authors'. This sample comprises just under 95,000 distinct CDR3 sequences, about 93% of them detected only once. The ten largest clonotypes hold about 0.3% of the sample.

Material for sequencing was CD4+ T cells from PBMCs. The clonotype comes from a human donor with Susac syndrome.

DNA sequence: TGTGCCAGCAGCCGGAACAGACTACAGATAAGTAAAGAGACCCAGTACTTC. It specifies CASSRNRLQISKETQYF. The chain is made from TRBV3-1 and TRBJ2-5; TRBD2 could be the D gene, as 5 bases match. From the cysteine through the phenylalanine, the CDR3 covers 17 amino acids. Only the CDR3 portion is preserved as DNA: 51 bases, with reading frame beginning at the first base. V drops 4 bases and J drops 3 bases, leaving 21 bases in between. Via the germline V gene (reference sequence), CDR1 is LGHDT and CDR2 YNNKEL.